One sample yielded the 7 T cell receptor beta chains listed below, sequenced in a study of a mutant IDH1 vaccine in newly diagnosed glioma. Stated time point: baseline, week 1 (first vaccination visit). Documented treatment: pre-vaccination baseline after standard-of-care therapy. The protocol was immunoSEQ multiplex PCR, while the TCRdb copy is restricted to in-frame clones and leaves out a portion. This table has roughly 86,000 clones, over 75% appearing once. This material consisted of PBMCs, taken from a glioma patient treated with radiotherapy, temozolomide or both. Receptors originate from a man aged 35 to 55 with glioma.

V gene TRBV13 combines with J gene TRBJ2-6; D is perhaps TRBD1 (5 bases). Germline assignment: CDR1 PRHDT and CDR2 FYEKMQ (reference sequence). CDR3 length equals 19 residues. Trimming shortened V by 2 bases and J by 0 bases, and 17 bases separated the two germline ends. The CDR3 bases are TGTGCCAGCAGCTTAAAAGGTAGAAGGGGTGGCTCTGGGGCCAACGTCCTGACTTTC. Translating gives CASSLKGRRGGSGANVLTF.

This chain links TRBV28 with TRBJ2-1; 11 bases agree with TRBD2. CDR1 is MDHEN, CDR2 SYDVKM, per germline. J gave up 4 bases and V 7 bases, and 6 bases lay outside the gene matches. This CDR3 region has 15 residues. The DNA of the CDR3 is TGTGCCAGCAATCCGGGACTAGCGGATTACAATGAGCAGTTCTTC. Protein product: CASNPGLADYNEQFF.

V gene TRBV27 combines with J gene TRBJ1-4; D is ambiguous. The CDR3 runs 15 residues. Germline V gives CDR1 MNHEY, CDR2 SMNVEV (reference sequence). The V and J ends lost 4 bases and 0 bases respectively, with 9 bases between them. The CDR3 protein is CASSSSRTTNEKLFF. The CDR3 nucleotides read TGTGCCAGCAGTTCTTCCAGGACAACTAATGAAAAACTGTTTTTT.

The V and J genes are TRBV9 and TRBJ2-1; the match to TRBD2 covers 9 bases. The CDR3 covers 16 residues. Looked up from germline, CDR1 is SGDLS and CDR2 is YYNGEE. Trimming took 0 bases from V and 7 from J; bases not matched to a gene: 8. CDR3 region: CASSVVDSGSGNEQFF. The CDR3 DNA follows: TGTGCCAGCAGCGTAGTCGATAGCGGGAGTGGGAATGAGCAGTTCTTC.

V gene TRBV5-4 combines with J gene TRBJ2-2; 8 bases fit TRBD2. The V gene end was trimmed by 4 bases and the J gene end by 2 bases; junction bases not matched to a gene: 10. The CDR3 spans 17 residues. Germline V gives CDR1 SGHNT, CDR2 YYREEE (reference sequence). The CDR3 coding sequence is TGTGCCAGCAGCACGTATCAGCGGGGGAGAAACACCGGGGAGCTGTTTTTT. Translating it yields CASSTYQRGRNTGELFF. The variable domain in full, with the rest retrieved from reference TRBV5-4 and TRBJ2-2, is ETGVTQSPTHLIKTRGQQVTLRCSSQSGHNTVSWYQQALGQGPQFIFQYYREEENGRGNFPPRFSGLQFPNYSSELNVNALELDDSALYLCASSTYQRGRNTGELFFGEGSRLTVL.

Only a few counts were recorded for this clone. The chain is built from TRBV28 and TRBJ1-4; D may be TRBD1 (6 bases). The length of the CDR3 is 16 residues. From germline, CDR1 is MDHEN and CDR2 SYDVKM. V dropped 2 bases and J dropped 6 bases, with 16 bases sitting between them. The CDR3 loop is CASSLGLGGMDEKLFF. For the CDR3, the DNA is TGTGCCAGCAGTTTAGGGCTAGGGGGAATGGATGAAAAACTGTTTTTT.

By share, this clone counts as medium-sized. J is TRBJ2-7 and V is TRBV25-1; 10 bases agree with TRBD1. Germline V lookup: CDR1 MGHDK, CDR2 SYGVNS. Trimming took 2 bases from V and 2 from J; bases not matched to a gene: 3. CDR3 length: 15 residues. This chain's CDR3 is CASSETGTGAYEQYF. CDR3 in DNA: TGTGCCAGCAGTGAAACCGGGACAGGGGCCTACGAGCAGTACTTC.